This TCR beta chain came from a study of Ad26.COV2.S vaccination and SARS-CoV-2 variants. In the study overall: As a participant in COV1001, the donor was in the Ad26.COV2.S trial arm.

The treatment here: roughly 18 received Ad26.COV2.S at low or high dose, single or two shots; several received placebo; per-sample allocation not given. Samples were taken on day 63 after the first vaccine or placebo injection. The protocol was immunoSEQ multiplex PCR, while the TCRdb copy is restricted to in-frame clones and leaves out a portion. The sample records over 450,000 clones, about 89% being singletons. Germline V CDR1 and CDR2: LNHNV, YYDKDF (reference sequence). V lost 2 bases to trimming and J lost 3 bases; unmatched junction nucleotides: 10. This CDR3 spans 17 amino acids. This TCR was recovered from a person between 18 and 65 years old who received the Ad26.COV2.S COVID-19 vaccine or a placebo. The sample here was peripheral blood, taken in a trial of Ad26.COV2.S vaccine versus placebo. J is TRBJ2-3 and V is TRBV15; TRBD2 agrees at 8 bases. CDR3 loop: CATSRTPGGALTDTQYF. The CDR3 DNA reads TGTGCCACCAGCAGAACCCCCGGGGGGGCCTTGACAGATACGCAGTATTTT.